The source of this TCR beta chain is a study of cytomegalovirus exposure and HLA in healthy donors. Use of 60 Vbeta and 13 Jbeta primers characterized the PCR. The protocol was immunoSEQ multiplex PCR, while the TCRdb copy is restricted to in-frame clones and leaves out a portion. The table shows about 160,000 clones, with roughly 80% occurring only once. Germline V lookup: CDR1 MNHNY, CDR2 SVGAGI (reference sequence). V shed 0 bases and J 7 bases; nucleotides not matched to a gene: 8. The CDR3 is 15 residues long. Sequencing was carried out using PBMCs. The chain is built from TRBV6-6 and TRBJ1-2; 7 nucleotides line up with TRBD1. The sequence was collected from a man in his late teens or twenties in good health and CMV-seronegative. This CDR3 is CASSYSPGGSSGYTF. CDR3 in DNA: TGTGCCAGCAGTTACTCGCCAGGGGGTTCTTCTGGCTACACCTTC.